The 21 T cell receptor beta chains in this list originate from one sample, sequenced in a study of T cell responses to AZD1222 COVID-19 vaccine. TCRdb's copy holds only in-frame clones and misses some; the assay was immunoSEQ multiplex PCR. The sample consists of over 65,000 clones, 86% of them appearing once. The input for sequencing was peripheral blood, taken on day 0 of AZD1222 vaccination. All receptors come from an adult in good health.

The rearrangement uses TRBV6-5 and TRBJ2-7; 11 bases agree with TRBD2. J gave up 4 bases and V 2 bases, and 4 bases lay outside the gene matches. The germline V gene encodes CDR1 MNHEY and CDR2 SVGAGI. The CDR3 length is 15 residues. This CDR3 is CASSYETSGGYEQYF. Written as DNA, the CDR3 is TGTGCCAGCAGTTACGAAACTAGCGGGGGATACGAGCAGTACTTC.

The chain joins TRBV28 to TRBJ1-2; tentative D call: TRBD1 (5 bases). The CDR3 loop spans 14 amino acids. Trimming took off 6 bases at V and 3 bases at J, with 14 bases between the two ends. Germline values: CDR1 MDHEN, CDR2 SYDVKM. Written as DNA, the CDR3 is TGTGCCAGCAGGGGGGACCCCAGTGACTATGGCTACACCTTC. Its translation is CASRGDPSDYGYTF.

The rearrangement uses TRBV12-3 or TRBV12-4 and TRBJ1-6; D unresolved. The CDR3 length is 12 residues. Trimming took off 3 bases at V and 10 bases at J, with 7 bases between the two ends. The CDR3 nucleotides are TGTGCCAGCAGTTTGTACGGCTCACCCCTCCACTTT. Its protein product is CASSLYGSPLHF.

The chain uses TRBV19 and TRBJ2-7; D might be TRBD2 (5 bases). This CDR3 spans 13 amino acids. Between the trimmed V and J ends, which lost 0 bases and 6 bases, there was a span of 9 bases. The V gene's germline CDR1 is LNHDA and CDR2 SQIVND (reference sequence). The CDR3 here is CASSIDGKGEQYF. The CDR3 DNA is TGTGCCAGTAGTATAGACGGGAAGGGCGAGCAGTACTTC.

The gene calls are TRBV5-6 and TRBJ2-7; TRBD2 aligns across 11 bases. CDR1 is SGHDT, CDR2 YYEEEE, per germline. This CDR3 is built from 15 residues. Trimming cost V 2 bases and J 2 bases; bases outside gene matches: 3. Here the CDR3 DNA reads TGTGCCAGCAGCTTACTAGCGGGAGCGGCCTACGAGCAGTACTTC. Translation: CASSLLAGAAYEQYF. Full variable domain (rest looked up from reference TRBV5-6 and TRBJ2-7): DAGVTQSPTHLIKTRGQQVTLRCSPKSGHDTVSWYQQALGQGPQFIFQYYEEEERQRGNFPDRFSGHQFPNYSSELNVNALLLGDSALYLCASSLLAGAAYEQYFGPGTRLTVT.

The chain has TRBV7-2 and TRBJ2-1, with TRBD2 matching over 13 bases. Per the germline V gene, CDR1 is SGHTA and CDR2 is FQGNSA. The J segment lost 8 bases and the V segment lost 6 bases, leaving 4 bases of the junction unmatched. This CDR3 is built from 14 residues. The CDR3: CASRLAGGPDEQFF. The CDR3 region has the DNA TGTGCCAGCAGACTAGCGGGAGGGCCCGATGAGCAGTTCTTC.

The chain carries TRBV5-1 and TRBJ2-3; 8 bases line up with TRBD1. The V and J ends lost 4 bases and 1 base, in that order; junction bases with no gene match: 8. This CDR3 has 16 amino acids. Germline values: CDR1 SGHRS, CDR2 YFSETQ. In nucleotides, the CDR3 is TGCGCCAGCAGCGAACAGGGGGAAGTTGGCACAGATACGCAGTATTTT. It codes for CASSEQGEVGTDTQYF.

The CDR3 region is CASSLGGGGSSGRIDTQYF. The CDR3 nucleotides read TGTGCCAGCAGTTTAGGTGGCGGAGGGAGTAGCGGGAGGATAGATACGCAGTATTTT. This chain links TRBV28 with TRBJ2-3; TRBD2 matches 10 bases. The V gene end was trimmed by 2 bases and the J gene end by 5 bases; junction bases not matched to a gene: 16. This CDR3 spans 19 amino acids. Germline CDR1 MDHEN, CDR2 SYDVKM.

V is TRBV18 and J is TRBJ2-3; unclear D gene. With 3 bases removed from V and 8 bases from J, the gap between germline ends came to 12 bases. The V gene's germline CDR1 is KGHSH and CDR2 LQKENI. The CDR3 runs 13 residues. CDR3 sequence (DNA): TGTGCCAGCTCACCCGCGCCCCGCGGTACGCAGTATTTT. Translated, it gives CASSPAPRGTQYF.

The J gene is TRBJ2-7, the V gene TRBV6-5; 10 positions match TRBD1. Trimming cost V 2 bases and J 7 bases; bases outside gene matches: 8. This CDR3 comprises 15 residues. From germline, CDR1 is MNHEY and CDR2 SVGAGI. The CDR3 is CASSYGTGALSEQYF. CDR3 DNA: TGTGCCAGCAGTTACGGGACAGGGGCGTTGAGTGAGCAGTACTTC.

V and J are TRBV6-2 or TRBV6-3 and TRBJ1-5; 9 bases fit TRBD1. This CDR3 has 15 residues. The V segment lost 2 bases and the J segment 7 bases; nucleotides outside the gene matches: 6. The germline gives CDR1 MNHEY, CDR2 SVGEGT. CDR3 amino acids: CASSYPTGGGQPQHF. The CDR3, as DNA: TGTGCCAGCAGTTACCCCACAGGGGGCGGACAGCCCCAGCATTTT.

The V and J genes are TRBV6-6 and TRBJ1-6; TRBD1 aligns across 7 bases. The CDR3 runs to 14 residues. CDR1 is MNHNY and CDR2 is SVGAGI in the germline V gene (reference sequence). J gave up 10 bases and V 5 bases, and 8 bases lay outside the gene matches. CDR3 DNA sequence: TGTGCCAGCAGTCGCGGACAGGTGGGGTCACCCCTCCACTTT. This translates into CASSRGQVGSPLHF.

The chain uses TRBV5-1 and TRBJ1-2; D may be TRBD1 (6 bases). CDR3 length: 13 residues. V lost 4 bases and J 0 bases, leaving 7 bases between the germline ends. Germline values: CDR1 SGHRS, CDR2 YFSETQ. In DNA, the CDR3 is TGCGCCAGCAGCAGGACAGCTAACTATGGCTACACCTTC. Translating it yields CASSRTANYGYTF. The full variable domain, completed using reference TRBV5-1 and TRBJ1-2, is KAGVTQTPRYLIKTRGQQVTLSCSPISGHRSVSWYQQTPGQGLQFLFEYFSETQRNKGNFPGRFSGRQFSNSRSEMNVSTLELGDSALYLCASSRTANYGYTFGSGTRLTVV.

This chain joins TRBV2 and TRBJ1-2, with D unclear. Germline CDR1 is SNHLY and CDR2 is FYNNEI. The CDR3 is made up of 11 amino acids. V lost 8 bases, J lost 3 bases, and 7 bases lay in between. CDR3 in amino acids: CASGKDYGYTF. DNA for the CDR3: TGTGCCAGCGGCAAGGACTATGGCTACACCTTC.

The chain joins TRBV4-1 to TRBJ1-6; D possibly corresponds to TRBD1 (5 bases). Germline V gives CDR1 MGHRA, CDR2 YSYEKL. The V end lost 4 bases, the J end lost 9 bases, and 22 bases lay between the germline ends. The CDR3 runs 17 residues. CDR3 region: CASSRVPGAVERSPLHF. As DNA, the CDR3 is TGCGCCAGCAGCCGCGTCCCTGGGGCCGTAGAACGTTCACCCCTCCACTTT.

The sample holds one count of this clone. The chain joins TRBV29-1 to TRBJ1-1; D might be TRBD1 (6 bases). The CDR3 has 12 amino acids. V dropped 3 bases and J dropped 1 base, with 6 bases sitting between them. Germline V gene data show CDR1 as SQVTM and CDR2 as ANQGSEA. CDR3 protein: CSVDRGNTEAFF. CDR3 in DNA: TGCAGCGTTGACAGGGGGAACACTGAAGCTTTCTTT. The variable domain in full, completed from reference TRBV29-1 and TRBJ1-1, reads SAVISQKPSRDICQRGTSLTIQCQVDSQVTMMFWYRQQPGQSLTLIATANQGSEATYESGFVIDKFPISRPNLTFSTLTVSNMSPEDSSIYLCSVDRGNTEAFFGQGTRLTVV.

This chain joins TRBV6-5 and TRBJ1-6, with 8 bases lining up with TRBD1. Per the germline V gene, CDR1 is MNHEY and CDR2 is SVGAGI. V was pared by 7 bases and J by 7 bases, with 9 bases of the junction left unmatched. The CDR3 runs 15 residues. The CDR3 DNA is TGTGCCAGCAATCTCGGACAGGGAGGCAATTCACCCCTCCACTTT. Protein: CASNLGQGGNSPLHF.

V and J are TRBV5-6 and TRBJ1-1, with D uncertain. Germline CDR1 and CDR2: SGHDT and YYEEEE. V was clipped by 0 bases and J by 0 bases, with 9 bases between them. This CDR3 has 15 residues. CDR3 in DNA: TGTGCCAGCAGCTTGGCCAATTTCATGAACACTGAAGCTTTCTTT. This translates into CASSLANFMNTEAFF.

This chain joins TRBV21-1 and TRBJ1-2. TRBV21-1 is recorded as a pseudogene. The CDR3 loop spans 18 amino acids. CDR3 sequence reads: CASSKEWLRGGRTYGYTF. The CDR3 DNA is TGTGCCAGCAGCAAAGAGTGGTTACGAGGGGGGAGGACCTATGGCTACACCTTC.

The rearrangement links TRBV6-2 or TRBV6-3 to TRBJ2-1; 10 bases fit TRBD1. J lost 4 bases, V lost 2 bases, and 11 bases had no gene match. Germline CDR1 is MNHEY and CDR2 is SVGEGT. This CDR3 is 18 amino acids long. The DNA of the CDR3 is TGTGCCAGCAGTTACCTCACTAGACAGGGGGCGAATTACAATGAGCAGTTCTTC. Translated: CASSYLTRQGANYNEQFF.

V is TRBV9 and J is TRBJ1-5, with D possibly TRBD1 on 5 matching bases. V gave up 0 bases and J gave up 2 bases, with 9 bases separating them. Per germline, CDR1 SGDLS and CDR2 YYNGEE. The CDR3 extends over 15 amino acids. The CDR3 here is CASSVGGSRNQPQHF. CDR3 coding DNA: TGTGCCAGCAGCGTAGGGGGGTCCCGCAATCAGCCCCAGCATTTT.